The clone carrying this TCR beta chain has just one count. This record comes from a study of control samples from healthy donors and cancer patients. Only in-frame clones appear in the TCRdb table, and some are missing; sequencing was by immunoSEQ multiplex PCR. The data show 120,000 or so clones, about 95% seen once. CDR1 is MNHEY, CDR2 SVGAGI, per germline. This CDR3 has 15 amino acids. V dropped 0 bases and J dropped 3 bases, with 8 bases sitting between them. Sample: blood. This TCR was sampled from a man aged 30 to 39 in good health. This chain joins TRBV6-5 and TRBJ1-4; no definite D call. The CDR3 sequence: CASSYSGSPNEKLFF. The CDR3 coding sequence is TGTGCCAGCAGTTACTCAGGGAGTCCTAATGAAAAACTGTTTTTT.